This TCR beta chain was captured in a study of blood T cell repertoires in COVID-19. Study information: Italy, Spain and the United States were the sources of the convalescent and acute COVID-19 samples. T cells, B-cell-depleted T cells, or PBMCs provided the cDNA or gDNA that served as material.

The CDR3 covers 14 residues. Germline trimming cut 9 bases from V and 2 bases from J; bases unmatched to any gene: 4. Germline V gene lookup returns CDR1 KGHDR and CDR2 SFDVKD. Clones were read by immunoSEQ multiplex PCR, and TCRdb kept only the in-frame ones, dropping some. The table lists over 150,000 clones, 80% to 90% of them singletons. The chain has TRBV24-1 and TRBJ2-3, with 10 positions matching TRBD1. The sample consisted of peripheral blood. This TCR was recovered from a woman younger than 35 who had recovered from COVID-19. CDR3 sequence: CATRGTGVTDTQYF. The CDR3 nucleotides read TGTGCCACCCGTGGGACAGGGGTCACAGATACGCAGTATTTT.